The following is a TCR beta chain sequence with its context. The antigen it recognizes is unknown. No base qualities exist here, and no much larger clone lies one base off it. Donors were 40 or so systemically healthy Caucasian individuals from Russia aged 6 to 90 years. Each donor gave around 9 milliliters of peripheral blood, collected into EDTA-treated Vacutainer tubes. Ficoll-Paque density-gradient centrifugation was used to isolate PBMCs, with at least 7 million per sample. Total RNA was extracted from PBMCs with Trizol reagent, with at least 6 micrograms obtained per sample. Naive CD45RAhigh/CD27high T cell percentages were measured by flow cytometry on a PBMC aliquot from every donor. This sample was included in a study of blood T cells in healthy people across ages (dated by TCRdb to the mid-2010s). General notes on the study: Template switching captured roughly one uniquely barcoded TCR beta cDNA molecule per two T cells in model experiments. Using deep sequencing normalized with unique cDNA molecular identifiers, the study measured how TCR beta repertoire diversity changes with age. Using the same blood draw, the study looked at two additional independent replicas of 1 million unique cDNA reads for two donors, one aged 18 to 30 and the other aged 80 or older. Donors were grouped into four age groups: young (average 16 years), middle-aged (approximately 41), aged (about 60) and long-lived (82). The investigation overall reported the following: Because donor CMV infection status was unknown, age-related changes in expanded clonotypes were potentially confounded. Bulk unsorted PBMC profiling prevented conclusive comparison of naive and antigen-experienced compartments. As age increased, observed TCR beta diversity per million T cells dropped in a roughly linear way, and a significant reduction was already evident by age about 40. Compared with the aged group, the long-lived group had more naive CD4+ T cells, fewer expanded clones and increased TCR diversity, a pattern suggesting age selection. The percentage of naive T cells measured by flow cytometry correlated strongly with observed TCR beta diversity. Total diversity estimates from one million sequenced T cells were considered lower bounds and underestimates.

Libraries came from 5' RACE. Sequencing was carried out with an Illumina HiSeq 2500. A second roughly 6 to 11 cycle PCR used a sample-barcoded 5' primer and a J-beta primer mix. A template-switch 5' adaptor carrying 12 random nucleotides introduced a unique molecular identifier onto each TCR beta cDNA molecule. Each sample yielded at least 2.5 million CDR3-containing paired-end reads. All of the RNA was converted into first-strand cDNA using the Mint cDNA synthesis kit, with a TRBC-specific oligonucleotide serving as the primer. After uracil-DNA glycosylase treatment, a first 18-cycle PCR used universal primers M1SS and BC2_uni_R on all cDNA. Processing in the source paper ran as follows. Normalization of each sample was performed by random selection of 1 million high-quality reads, each carrying a distinct molecular identifier. Reads sharing molecular identifiers were discarded rather than binned into consensus sequences. MiTCR, run with a Q25 quality threshold and the strictest error-elimination algorithm, handled CDR3 identification, clonotype clustering and error correction. A nonparametric unseen species model using Euler transformation provided a lower-bound estimate of total TCR beta diversity. The public reads were reanalyzed by TCRdb: fastp trimming at Q25, MiXCR alignment, in-frame beta chains only. Entries are consolidated by CDR3 protein sequence, retaining the most common genes and DNA. These V and J calls derive from TCRdb rather than the authors' analysis. For this sample the table gives some 1,000,000 distinct CDR3 sequences, of which under 30% were detected only once. Clones ranked in the top ten supply approximately 0.79% of the sample.

The same specimen was also included in a second study, on T cells of mothers and their children. The other study reports the following: Nine systemically healthy Caucasian individuals, comprising three mothers and their six children, were included as donors. cDNA synthesis consumed the entire amount of extracted RNA, loaded at roughly 1.5 ug RNA in each 15 ul reaction. Sample barcodes and 2-4 random nucleotides were added via the M1S primer in the second PCR. Over 8.5 million TCR beta CDR3 reads were obtained for each mother, and some 3.1 million reads were obtained for each child. Thymic selection similarly shapes TCR recombination output in related and unrelated pairs, with minor effect from inherited differences. Normalized repertoire overlap was always found to be slightly, but never significantly, higher in related mother-child pairs than in unrelated mother-child pairs. With a sensitivity of 90 to 100 clones per million clonotypes, no persistent microchimeric T cell clones were detected. The study used deep NGS to compare TCR beta repertoires of mothers and children, seeking features distinguishing related mother-child pairs from unrelated individuals. On average, the children were about 10 +/- 4 years old, while the mothers were around 40 +/- 4 years old. After adapter ligation was performed with NEBNext reagents, the libraries were sequenced on an Illumina HiSeq 2000 with 100+100 nt paired-end reads. Mother and child libraries were prepared a month apart and sequenced in separate runs to prevent cross-contamination. Each donor had between 500,000 and 2,000,000 distinct TCR beta clonotypes identified. Naive TCR beta clonotypes were estimated from low-frequency clonotypes matched to each donor's FACS-determined naive share, without sorting.

This sequence originates from a girl aged 2-10 years in good health. The sample comprised blood.

The bases read TGTGCCAGCAGTTCACGTAGACCTCAGGGTCTTCAGCCCCAGCATTTT. Protein translation: CASSSRRPQGLQPQHF. The chain is made from TRBV27 and TRBJ1-5, and TRBD1 may be the D gene, going by 5 matching bases. There are 16 amino acids in the CDR3, from cysteine to phenylalanine inclusive. The only DNA kept is the CDR3, 48 bases in frame from the first base. Relative to germline, V is 4 bases shorter and J is 6 bases shorter, with 19 bases between their ends. In the germline V gene (reference sequence), CDR1 corresponds to MNHEY and CDR2 to SMNVEV.